This is a list of T cell receptor beta chains from one sample in a study of CD8+CD57+ T cells in acquired aplastic anemia. One entry per CDR3 protein, called by TCRdb with MiXCR from the reads. The table records roughly 150,000 distinct CDR3 sequences, approximately 44% of them present only once. The source material was sorted CD4+, CD8+, or CD8+CD57+ T cells (not recorded which) from PBMCs. Receptor source: a human donor with aplastic anemia. CDR3s leave out the opening cysteine and the closing phenylalanine or tryptophan. Rows may omit the clone size; those that give it use once, few, many or a size class.

j_call: TRBJ2-7; clone_size: few; v_call: TRBV24-1; cdr3_aa: ATYTTGLSYEQY
j_call: TRBJ2-2; clone_size: many; v_call: TRBV6-4; cdr3_aa: ASRETGVNTGELF
j_call: TRBJ2-1; clone_size: few; v_call: TRBV26; cdr3_aa: ASSRVGQGAGNEQF
j_call: TRBJ2-3; clone_size: many; v_call: TRBV6-1; cdr3_aa: ASTQGGRADTQY
j_call: TRBJ2-5; clone_size: NA; v_call: TRBV10-3; cdr3_aa: AISGPTGGRETQY
j_call: TRBJ2-1; clone_size: NA; v_call: TRBV2; cdr3_aa: ASSEGPHSGGVNEQF
j_call: TRBJ1-6; clone_size: few; v_call: TRBV7-6; cdr3_aa: ASRGMGYNSPLH
j_call: TRBJ2-1; clone_size: NA; v_call: TRBV10-2; cdr3_aa: ASSDPGDEQF
j_call: TRBJ1-2; clone_size: many; v_call: TRBV29-1; cdr3_aa: SVVTGSNYGYT
j_call: TRBJ2-7; clone_size: NA; v_call: TRBV29-1; cdr3_aa: SVVTSTGYEQY
j_call: TRBJ2-7; clone_size: many; v_call: TRBV20-1; cdr3_aa: SATSGTGMSEQY
j_call: TRBJ1-2; clone_size: many; v_call: TRBV7-2; cdr3_aa: ASSRGQGEGYT
j_call: TRBJ1-1; clone_size: many; v_call: TRBV19; cdr3_aa: ASSTRGAMAGTEAF
j_call: TRBJ2-7; clone_size: NA; v_call: TRBV11-1; cdr3_aa: ASNFARVQSLYEQY
j_call: TRBJ1-5; clone_size: few; v_call: TRBV19; cdr3_aa: ASRGGTGDNQPQH